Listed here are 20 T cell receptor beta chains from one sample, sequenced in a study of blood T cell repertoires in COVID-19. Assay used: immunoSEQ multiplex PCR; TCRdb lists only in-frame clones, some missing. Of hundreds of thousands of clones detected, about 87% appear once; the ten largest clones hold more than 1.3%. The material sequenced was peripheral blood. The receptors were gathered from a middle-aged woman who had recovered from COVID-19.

The CDR3, as DNA: TGTGCCAGCAGCGCAACCGGGACAGGGGCCCAGCCCCAGCATTTT. Amino acid sequence: CASSATGTGAQPQHF. V and J are TRBV9 and TRBJ1-5; the match to TRBD1 covers 10 bases. This CDR3 comprises 15 residues. Germline V gene sequence: CDR1 SGDLS, CDR2 YYNGEE. The V segment lost 3 bases and the J segment 7 bases; nucleotides outside the gene matches: 7.

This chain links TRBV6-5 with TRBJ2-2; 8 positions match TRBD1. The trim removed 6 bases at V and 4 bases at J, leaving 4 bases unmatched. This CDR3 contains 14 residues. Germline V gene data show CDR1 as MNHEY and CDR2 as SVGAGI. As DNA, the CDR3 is TGTGCCAGCAGCCCGACAGGGGCCACCGGGGAGCTGTTTTTT. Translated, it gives CASSPTGATGELFF.

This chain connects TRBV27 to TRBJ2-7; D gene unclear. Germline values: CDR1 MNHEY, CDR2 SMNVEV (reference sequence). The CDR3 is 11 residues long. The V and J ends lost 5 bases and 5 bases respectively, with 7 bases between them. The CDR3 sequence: CASSPGDEQYF. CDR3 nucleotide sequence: TGTGCCAGCAGTCCTGGAGACGAGCAGTACTTC.

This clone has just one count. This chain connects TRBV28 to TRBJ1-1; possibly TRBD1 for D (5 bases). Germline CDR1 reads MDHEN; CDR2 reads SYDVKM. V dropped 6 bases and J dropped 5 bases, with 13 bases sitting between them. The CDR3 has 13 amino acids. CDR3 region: CASRPRTRTEAFF. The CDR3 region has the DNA TGTGCCAGCAGGCCGAGGACAAGGACTGAAGCTTTCTTT. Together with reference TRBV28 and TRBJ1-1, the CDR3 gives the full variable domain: DVKVTQSSRYLVKRTGEKVFLECVQDMDHENMFWYRQDPGLGLRLIYFSYDVKMKEKGDIPEGYSVSREKKERFSLILESASTNQTSMYLCASRPRTRTEAFFGQGTRLTVV.

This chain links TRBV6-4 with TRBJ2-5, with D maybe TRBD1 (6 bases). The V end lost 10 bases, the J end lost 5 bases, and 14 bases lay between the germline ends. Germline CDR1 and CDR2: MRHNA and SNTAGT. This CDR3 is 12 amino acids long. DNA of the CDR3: TGTGCCATCAGGGGCTTGCCGGAGACCCAGTACTTC. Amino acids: CAIRGLPETQYF.

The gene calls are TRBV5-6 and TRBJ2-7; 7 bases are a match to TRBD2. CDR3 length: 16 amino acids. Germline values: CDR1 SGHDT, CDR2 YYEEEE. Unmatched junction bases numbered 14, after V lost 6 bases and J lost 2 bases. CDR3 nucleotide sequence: TGTGCCAGCAAACCACTTGGCGGGGGTCCACCCTACGAGCAGTACTTC. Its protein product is CASKPLGGGPPYEQYF.

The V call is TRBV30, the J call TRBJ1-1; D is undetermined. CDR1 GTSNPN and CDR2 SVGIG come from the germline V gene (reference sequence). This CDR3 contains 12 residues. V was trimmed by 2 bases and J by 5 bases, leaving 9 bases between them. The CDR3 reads CAWSPRWTEAFF. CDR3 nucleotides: TGTGCCTGGAGTCCCCGGTGGACTGAAGCTTTCTTT.

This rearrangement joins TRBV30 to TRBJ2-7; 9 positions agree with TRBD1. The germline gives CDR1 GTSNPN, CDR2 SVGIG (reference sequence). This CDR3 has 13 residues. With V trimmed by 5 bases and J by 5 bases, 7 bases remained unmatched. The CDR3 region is CAWEKRQGDEQYF. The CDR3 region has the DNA TGTGCCTGGGAGAAGAGACAGGGGGACGAGCAGTACTTC.

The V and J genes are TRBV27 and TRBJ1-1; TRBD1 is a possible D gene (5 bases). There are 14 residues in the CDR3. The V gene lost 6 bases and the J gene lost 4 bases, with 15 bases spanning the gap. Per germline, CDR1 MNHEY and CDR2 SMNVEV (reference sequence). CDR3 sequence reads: CASRPGGWGTEAFF. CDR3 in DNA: TGTGCCAGCAGACCGGGGGGTTGGGGCACTGAAGCTTTCTTT.

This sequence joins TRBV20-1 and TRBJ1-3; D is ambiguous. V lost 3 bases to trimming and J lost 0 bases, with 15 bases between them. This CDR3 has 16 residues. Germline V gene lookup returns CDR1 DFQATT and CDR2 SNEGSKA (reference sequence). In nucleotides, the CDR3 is TGCAGTGCTAGTGCAGTATGGTCAAGCTCTGGAAACACCATATATTTT. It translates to CSASAVWSSSGNTIYF.

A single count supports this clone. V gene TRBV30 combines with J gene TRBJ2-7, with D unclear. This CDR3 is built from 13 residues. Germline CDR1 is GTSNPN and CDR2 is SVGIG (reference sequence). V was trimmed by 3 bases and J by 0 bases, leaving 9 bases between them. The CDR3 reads CAWRVSNSYEQYF. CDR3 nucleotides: TGTGCCTGGAGGGTTTCTAACTCCTACGAGCAGTACTTC.

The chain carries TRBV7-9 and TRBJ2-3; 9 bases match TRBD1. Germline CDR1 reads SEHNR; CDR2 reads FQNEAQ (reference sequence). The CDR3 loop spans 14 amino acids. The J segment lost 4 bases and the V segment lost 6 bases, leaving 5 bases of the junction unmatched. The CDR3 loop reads CASRGQGGPDTQYF. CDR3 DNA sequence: TGTGCCAGCAGGGGACAGGGCGGTCCAGATACGCAGTATTTT.

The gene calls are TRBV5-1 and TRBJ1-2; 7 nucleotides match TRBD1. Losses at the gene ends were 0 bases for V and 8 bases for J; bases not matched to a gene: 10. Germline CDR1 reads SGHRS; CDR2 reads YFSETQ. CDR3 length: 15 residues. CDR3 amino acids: CASSLGQGLPWGYTF. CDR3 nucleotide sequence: TGCGCCAGCAGCTTGGGACAGGGCCTCCCTTGGGGCTACACCTTC.

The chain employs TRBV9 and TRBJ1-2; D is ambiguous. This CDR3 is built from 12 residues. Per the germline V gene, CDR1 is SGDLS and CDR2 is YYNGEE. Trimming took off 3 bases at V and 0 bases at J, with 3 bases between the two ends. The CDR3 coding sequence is TGTGCCAGCAGCGCTACTAACTATGGCTACACCTTC. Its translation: CASSATNYGYTF.

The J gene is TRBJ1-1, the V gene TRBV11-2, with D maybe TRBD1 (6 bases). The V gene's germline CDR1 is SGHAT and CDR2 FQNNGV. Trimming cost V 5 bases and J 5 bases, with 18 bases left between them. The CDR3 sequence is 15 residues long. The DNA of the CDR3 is TGTGCCAGCAGCCCTAGGTGGGGGCTGGGAACTGAAGCTTTCTTT. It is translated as CASSPRWGLGTEAFF.

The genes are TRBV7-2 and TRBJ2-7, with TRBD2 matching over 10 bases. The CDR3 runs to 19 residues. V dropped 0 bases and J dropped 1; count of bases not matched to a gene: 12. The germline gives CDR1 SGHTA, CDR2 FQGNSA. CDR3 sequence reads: CASSLAGDYSGGLSYEQYF. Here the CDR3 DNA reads TGTGCCAGCAGCTTAGCGGGGGATTATAGCGGGGGGTTGTCCTACGAGCAGTACTTC.

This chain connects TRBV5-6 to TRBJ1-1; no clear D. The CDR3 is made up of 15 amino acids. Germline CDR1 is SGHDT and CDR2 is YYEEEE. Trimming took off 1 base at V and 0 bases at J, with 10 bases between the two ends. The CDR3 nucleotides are TGTGCCAGCAGCTTGCCGGGAAACATGAACACTGAAGCTTTCTTT. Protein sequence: CASSLPGNMNTEAFF.

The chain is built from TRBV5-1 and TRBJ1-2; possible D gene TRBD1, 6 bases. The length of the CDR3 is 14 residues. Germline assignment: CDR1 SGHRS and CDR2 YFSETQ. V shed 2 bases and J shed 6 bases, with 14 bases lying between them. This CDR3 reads CASSFGQPGNGYTF. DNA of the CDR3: TGCGCCAGCAGCTTTGGACAGCCCGGTAATGGCTACACCTTC.

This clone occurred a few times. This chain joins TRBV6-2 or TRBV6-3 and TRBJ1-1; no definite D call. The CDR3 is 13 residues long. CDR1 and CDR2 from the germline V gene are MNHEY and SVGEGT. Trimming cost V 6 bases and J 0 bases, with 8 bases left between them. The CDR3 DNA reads TGTGCCAGCAGCGGGCCTCTGAACACTGAAGCTTTCTTT. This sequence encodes CASSGPLNTEAFF.

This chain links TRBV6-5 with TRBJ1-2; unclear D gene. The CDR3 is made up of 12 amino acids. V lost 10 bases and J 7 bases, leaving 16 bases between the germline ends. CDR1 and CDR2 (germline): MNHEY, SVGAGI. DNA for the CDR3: TGTGCCACCCCAGAGTTGGGCCTTGGCTACACCTTC. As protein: CATPELGLGYTF.